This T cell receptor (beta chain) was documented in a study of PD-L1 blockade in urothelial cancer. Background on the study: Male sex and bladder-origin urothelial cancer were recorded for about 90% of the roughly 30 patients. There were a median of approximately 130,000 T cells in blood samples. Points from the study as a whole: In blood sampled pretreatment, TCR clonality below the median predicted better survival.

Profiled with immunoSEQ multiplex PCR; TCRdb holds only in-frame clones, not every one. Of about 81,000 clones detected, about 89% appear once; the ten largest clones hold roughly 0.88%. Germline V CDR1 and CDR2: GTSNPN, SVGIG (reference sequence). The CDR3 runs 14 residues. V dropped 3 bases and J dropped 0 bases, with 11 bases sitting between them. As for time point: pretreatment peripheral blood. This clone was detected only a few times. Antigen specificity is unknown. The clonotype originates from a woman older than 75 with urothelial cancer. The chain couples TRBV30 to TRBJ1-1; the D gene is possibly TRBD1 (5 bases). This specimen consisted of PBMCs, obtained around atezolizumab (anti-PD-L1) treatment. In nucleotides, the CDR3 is TGTGCCTGGAGAAAACGACAGATGAACACTGAAGCTTTCTTT. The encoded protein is CAWRKRQMNTEAFF.